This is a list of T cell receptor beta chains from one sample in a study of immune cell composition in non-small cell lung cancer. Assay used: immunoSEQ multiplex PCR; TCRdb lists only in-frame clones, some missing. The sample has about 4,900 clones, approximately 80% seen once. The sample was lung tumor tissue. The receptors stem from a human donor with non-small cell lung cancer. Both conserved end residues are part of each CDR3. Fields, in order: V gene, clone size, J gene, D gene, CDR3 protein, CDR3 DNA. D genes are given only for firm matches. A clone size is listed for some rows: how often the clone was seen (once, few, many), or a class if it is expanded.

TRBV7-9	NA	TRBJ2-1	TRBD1	CASSLVGTGYNEQFF	TGTGCCAGCAGCTTAGTGGGGACAGGGTACAATGAGCAGTTCTTC
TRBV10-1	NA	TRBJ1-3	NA	CASSEGSRLSGNTIYF	TGCGCCAGCAGTGAGGGTTCCCGACTCTCTGGAAACACCATATATTTT
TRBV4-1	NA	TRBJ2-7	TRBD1	CASSLGTGYYEQYF	TGCGCCAGCAGCCTGGGGACAGGGTACTACGAGCAGTACTTC
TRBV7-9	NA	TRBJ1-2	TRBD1	CASSLGQGAIGYTF	TGTGCCAGCAGCTTGGGACAGGGGGCAATAGGCTACACCTTC
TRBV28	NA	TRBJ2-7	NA	CASSGALPSSYEQYF	TGTGCCAGCAGTGGGGCACTTCCTAGCTCCTACGAGCAGTACTTC
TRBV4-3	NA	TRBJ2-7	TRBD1	CASSQAVGQGAWEQYF	TGCGCCAGCAGCCAAGCCGTGGGACAGGGGGCTTGGGAGCAGTACTTC
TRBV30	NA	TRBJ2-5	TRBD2	CAWSPQGRGVETQYF	TGTGCCTGGAGTCCCCAGGGCCGGGGGGTAGAGACCCAGTACTTC
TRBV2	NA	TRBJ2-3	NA	CASTRVFTDTQYF	TGTGCCAGCACGAGAGTCTTCACAGATACGCAGTATTTT
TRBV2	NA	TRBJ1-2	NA	CASASIGVGVGYTF	TGTGCCAGCGCCTCGATTGGGGTGGGAGTTGGCTACACCTTC
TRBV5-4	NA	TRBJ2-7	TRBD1	CASSPGQDKMGEQYF	TGTGCCAGCAGCCCAGGACAGGACAAAATGGGGGAGCAGTACTTC
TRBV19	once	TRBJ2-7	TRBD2	CASSILAGQYEQYF	TGTGCCAGTAGTATACTAGCGGGGCAATATGAGCAGTACTTC
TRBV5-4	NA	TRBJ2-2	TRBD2	CASSLIGGGVTGELFF	TGTGCCAGCAGCTTGATTGGCGGGGGGGTAACCGGGGAGCTGTTTTTT
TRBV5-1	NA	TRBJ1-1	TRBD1	CASSLSRQGARWTEAFF	TGCGCCAGCAGCTTGTCGCGGCAGGGGGCGAGGTGGACTGAAGCTTTCTTT
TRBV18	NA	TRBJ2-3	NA	CASSPFSPGSSTDTQYF	TGTGCCAGCTCACCATTTTCGCCAGGCTCGAGCACAGATACGCAGTATTTT
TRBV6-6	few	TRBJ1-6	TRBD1	CASRGQGADSPLHF	TGTGCCAGCAGGGGACAGGGGGCAGATTCACCCCTCCACTTT
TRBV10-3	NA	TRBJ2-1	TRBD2	CAIRGLSSGGYNEQFF	TGTGCCATCAGGGGGCTTTCTAGCGGGGGATACAATGAGCAGTTCTTC
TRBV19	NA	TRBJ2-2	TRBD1	CASISFTAGGDRGRATGTGELFF	TGTGCCAGTATTAGTTTTACCGCCGGAGGGGACAGGGGGCGCGCCACAGGCACCGGGGAGCTGTTTTTT
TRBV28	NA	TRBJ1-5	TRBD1	CASSLATGVDNQPQHF	TGTGCCAGCAGTTTGGCGACAGGGGTTGACAATCAGCCCCAGCATTTT
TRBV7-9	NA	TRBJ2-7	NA	CASRHPLQGPGYEQYF	TGTGCCAGCAGGCACCCCCTCCAGGGGCCCGGCTACGAGCAGTACTTC
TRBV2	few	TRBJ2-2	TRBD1	CASSESSLGQATGELFF	TGTGCCAGCAGTGAGAGTTCGTTAGGACAGGCCACCGGGGAGCTGTTTTTT
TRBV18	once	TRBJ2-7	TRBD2	CASSQTGGTSGGYEQYF	TGTGCCAGCTCACAAACTGGAGGGACTAGCGGGGGCTACGAGCAGTACTTC
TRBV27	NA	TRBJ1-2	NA	CASSQTRSYYGYTF	TGTGCCAGCAGTCAGACAAGGTCTTACTATGGCTACACCTTC
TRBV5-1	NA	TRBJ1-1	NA	CASSLLGEGNTEAFF	TGCGCCAGCAGCTTGTTGGGGGAGGGGAACACTGAAGCTTTCTTT
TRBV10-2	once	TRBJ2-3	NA	CASSAAGDTQYF	TGCGCCAGCAGCGCGGCCGGCGATACGCAGTATTTT
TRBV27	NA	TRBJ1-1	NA	CASSQGTNTEAFF	TGTGCCAGCAGTCAGGGGACGAACACTGAAGCTTTCTTT
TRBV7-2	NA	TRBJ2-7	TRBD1	CASSPGTGGSYEQYF	TGTGCCAGCAGCCCGGGGACAGGGGGATCCTACGAGCAGTACTTC
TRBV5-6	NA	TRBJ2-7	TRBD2	CASSQRRTSGVDEQYF	TGTGCCAGCAGCCAGAGGCGGACTAGCGGCGTCGACGAGCAGTACTTC
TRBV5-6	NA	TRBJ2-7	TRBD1	CASSPTGEAYEQYF	TGTGCCAGCAGCCCGACAGGGGAAGCCTACGAGCAGTACTTC
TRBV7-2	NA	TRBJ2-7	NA	CASSLTNLGAGVSSEQYF	TGTGCCAGCAGCTTAACCAACCTGGGGGCGGGGGTCTCCTCCGAGCAGTACTTC
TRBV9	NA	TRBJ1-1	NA	CASSVAAGEMGEAFF	TGTGCCAGCAGCGTAGCTGCAGGGGAGATGGGTGAAGCTTTCTTT
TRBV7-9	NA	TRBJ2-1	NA	CASSLANPAYNEQFF	TGTGCCAGCAGCTTAGCGAACCCAGCCTACAATGAGCAGTTCTTC
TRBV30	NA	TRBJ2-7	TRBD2	CAWRTSGHEQYF	TGTGCCTGGAGAACTAGCGGGCACGAGCAGTACTTC
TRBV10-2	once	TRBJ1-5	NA	CASSKNTGNSNQPQHF	TGCGCCAGCAGTAAAAATACAGGGAATAGCAATCAGCCCCAGCATTTT
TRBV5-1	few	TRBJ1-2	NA	CASSPDRGSKPSPTPIYGYTF	TGCGCCAGCAGCCCTGACAGAGGCAGTAAACCTTCACCCACACCGATCTATGGCTACACCTTC
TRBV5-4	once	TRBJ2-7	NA	CASSYVTGSYEQYF	TGTGCCAGCAGCTACGTCACGGGCTCCTACGAGCAGTACTTC
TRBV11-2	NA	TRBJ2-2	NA	CASSQTPNTGELFF	TGTGCCAGCAGCCAGACACCGAACACCGGGGAGCTGTTTTTT
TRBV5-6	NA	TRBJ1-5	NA	CASSFQSSQPQHF	TGTGCCAGCAGCTTCCAGTCCTCCCAGCCCCAGCATTTT
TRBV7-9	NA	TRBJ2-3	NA	CASSLRTETIRGDTQYF	TGTGCCAGCAGCTTAAGAACGGAAACCATACGGGGGGATACGCAGTATTTT
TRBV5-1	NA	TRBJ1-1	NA	CASSPTDTNTEAFF	TGCGCCAGCAGCCCTACGGACACTAACACTGAAGCTTTCTTT
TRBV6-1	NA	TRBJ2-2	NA	CASILTGSTGELFF	TGTGCCAGCATCTTAACAGGTTCCACCGGGGAGCTGTTTTTT
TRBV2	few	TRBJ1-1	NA	CASSDRLGSTEAFF	TGTGCCAGCAGCGATCGGCTGGGGAGCACTGAAGCTTTCTTT
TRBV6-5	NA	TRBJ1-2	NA	CASSYSITGYGYTF	TGTGCCAGCAGTTACTCGATAACGGGATATGGCTACACCTTC
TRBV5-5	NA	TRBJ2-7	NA	CASSFTGGGIDEQYF	TGTGCCAGCAGCTTCACCGGTGGAGGGATTGACGAGCAGTACTTC
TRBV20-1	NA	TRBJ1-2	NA	CSARESYGYTF	TGCAGTGCTAGGGAGAGCTATGGCTACACCTTC
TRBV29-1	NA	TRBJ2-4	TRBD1	CSVTTGSEVQYF	TGCAGCGTCACGACAGGGTCAGAGGTTCAGTACTTC
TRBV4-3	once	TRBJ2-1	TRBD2	CASSRLAAYNEQFF	TGCGCCAGCAGCAGGCTAGCGGCCTACAATGAGCAGTTCTTC
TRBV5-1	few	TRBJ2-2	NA	CASSLDRLETGELFF	TGCGCCAGCAGCTTGGATCGGCTGGAGACCGGGGAGCTGTTTTTT
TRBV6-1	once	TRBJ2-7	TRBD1	CASSHTGTGEYEQYF	TGTGCCAGCAGCCACACCGGGACAGGGGAGTACGAGCAGTACTTC
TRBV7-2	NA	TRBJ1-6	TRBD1	CASSYRDRGRPLYNSPLHF	TGTGCCAGCAGCTACCGGGACAGGGGGCGACCCCTCTATAATTCACCCCTCCACTTT
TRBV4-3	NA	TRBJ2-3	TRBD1	CASSQAGTGSGADTQYF	TGCGCCAGCAGCCAAGCAGGGACAGGGAGCGGCGCAGATACGCAGTATTTT
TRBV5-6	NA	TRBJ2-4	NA	CASSLIQGQNIQYF	TGTGCCAGCAGCTTGATTCAGGGCCAAAACATTCAGTACTTC
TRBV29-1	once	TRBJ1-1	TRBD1	CSVTTGVGTEAFF	TGCAGCGTTACCACAGGGGTAGGGACTGAAGCTTTCTTT
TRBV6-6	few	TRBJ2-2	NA	CASQGPSNTGELFF	TGTGCCAGCCAGGGGCCATCGAACACCGGGGAGCTGTTTTTT
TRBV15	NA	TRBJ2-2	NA	CATSRDTRAGELFF	TGTGCCACCAGCAGAGATACCCGAGCCGGGGAGCTGTTTTTT
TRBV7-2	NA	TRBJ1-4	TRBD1	CASSRAGQGEKLFF	TGTGCCAGCAGCCGAGCGGGACAGGGAGAAAAACTGTTTTTT
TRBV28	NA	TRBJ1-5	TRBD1	CASSSPRQGHNQPQHF	TGTGCCAGCAGTTCCCCCCGACAGGGTCATAATCAGCCCCAGCATTTT
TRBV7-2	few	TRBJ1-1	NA	CASSLAGAEAFF	TGTGCCAGCAGCTTAGCGGGCGCTGAAGCTTTCTTT
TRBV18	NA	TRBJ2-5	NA	CASSHVPGQETQYF	TGTGCCAGCTCGCATGTGCCCGGCCAAGAGACCCAGTACTTC
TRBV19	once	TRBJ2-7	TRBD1	CASTKTGSDEQYF	TGTGCCAGTACTAAGACAGGGTCGGACGAGCAGTACTTC
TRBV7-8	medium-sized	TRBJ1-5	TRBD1	CASSHGTAYQPQHF	TGTGCCAGCAGTCACGGGACAGCGTATCAGCCCCAGCATTTT